A single sample gave rise to the 20 T cell receptor beta chains below, sequenced in a study of glioma-infiltrating T cells after dendritic cell vaccination. Measured with immunoSEQ multiplex PCR; TCRdb has only the in-frame clones, and not every one. The sample includes over 70,000 clones, roughly four fifths of them seen just once. The sequencing here drew on blood, taken before dendritic cell vaccination. The receptors stem from a human donor with glioblastoma.

The chain carries TRBV6-5 and TRBJ1-2; D possibly corresponds to TRBD1 (5 bases). The V gene's germline CDR1 is MNHEY and CDR2 SVGAGI. This CDR3 contains 14 residues. V lost 5 bases to trimming and J lost 0 bases, with 10 bases between them. CDR3 protein: CASSTTDSNYGYTF. In DNA form, the CDR3 reads TGTGCCAGCAGTACGACAGATTCTAACTATGGCTACACCTTC.

V usage is TRBV5-4 and J usage is TRBJ1-3; D call uncertain. CDR3 length: 14 residues. Germline V gene sequence: CDR1 SGHNT, CDR2 YYREEE (reference sequence). Trimming stripped 9 bases from V and 3 bases from J, with 16 bases between. CDR3 nucleotides: TGTGCCACCCCACCCTCTAGTAATGGAAACACCATATATTTT. Protein product: CATPPSSNGNTIYF.

The chain combines TRBV28 with TRBJ1-2; 9 bases match TRBD1. V gave up 8 bases and J gave up 6 bases; unmatched junction bases: 13. Germline assignment: CDR1 MDHEN and CDR2 SYDVKM. There are 15 residues in the CDR3. The CDR3 region is CASGTGGAGVNGYTF. The CDR3 nucleotides are TGTGCCAGCGGCACAGGGGGCGCGGGAGTTAATGGCTACACCTTC.

DNA for the CDR3: TGTGCCAGCAGCTCAGGACTAGCGGGGACCGGGGAGCTGTTTTTT. Protein sequence: CASSSGLAGTGELFF. The chain carries TRBV2 and TRBJ2-2, with TRBD2 matching 12 bases. Germline V gene lookup returns CDR1 SNHLY and CDR2 FYNNEI. This CDR3 comprises 15 residues. The trim removed 6 bases at V and 5 bases at J, leaving 4 bases unmatched.

This clone was counted between two and nine times. The chain is built from TRBV27 and TRBJ2-2; 9 nucleotides line up with TRBD1. J gave up 4 bases and V 2 bases, and 8 bases lay outside the gene matches. Germline CDR1 reads MNHEY; CDR2 reads SMNVEV (reference sequence). This CDR3 is 17 amino acids long. The CDR3 is CASSLLPGQGPTGELFF. The CDR3, as DNA: TGTGCCAGCAGTTTACTACCGGGACAGGGCCCCACCGGGGAGCTGTTTTTT.

This chain connects TRBV5-6 to TRBJ1-5; D possibly corresponds to TRBD1 (6 bases). CDR3 size: 14 residues. Germline assignment: CDR1 SGHDT and CDR2 YYEEEE. Trimming cost V 2 bases and J 4 bases, with 10 bases left between them. CDR3 DNA sequence: TGTGCCAGCAGCTTTGGACAGCAAAATCAGCCCCAGCATTTT. Translating gives CASSFGQQNQPQHF.

The chain recombines TRBV5-6 with TRBJ2-1, with 9 bases matching TRBD1. The CDR3 totals 16 residues. Germline V gene lookup returns CDR1 SGHDT and CDR2 YYEEEE. V dropped 0 bases and J dropped 0; count of bases not matched to a gene: 1. The CDR3 reads CASSLETGGSYNEQFF. The CDR3 region has the DNA TGTGCCAGCAGCTTGGAGACAGGGGGCTCCTACAATGAGCAGTTCTTC.

DNA for the CDR3: TGCGCCAGCACCGGACTAGCGGGATCCCTTTACAATGAGCAGTTCTTC. Encoded protein: CASTGLAGSLYNEQFF. The chain couples TRBV5-1 to TRBJ2-1; 12 nucleotides match TRBD2. The CDR3 covers 16 residues. V gave up 6 bases and J gave up 4 bases; unmatched junction bases: 8. Germline assignment: CDR1 SGHRS and CDR2 YFSETQ.

The chain couples TRBV4-2 to TRBJ2-3, with TRBD2 identical over 12 bases. Losses at the gene ends were 1 base for V and 1 base for J; bases not matched to a gene: 3. Germline V gene sequence: CDR1 LGHNA, CDR2 YNFKEQ. CDR3 length equals 17 residues. CDR3: CASSQVASGGGTDTQYF. The CDR3, as DNA: TGTGCCAGCAGCCAAGTGGCTAGCGGGGGGGGCACAGATACGCAGTATTTT.

This clone has a single count. The chain combines TRBV7-8 with TRBJ2-1; 9 positions match TRBD2. CDR1 is SGHVS and CDR2 is FQNEAQ in the germline V gene. The V gene end was trimmed by 4 bases and the J gene end by 3 bases; junction bases not matched to a gene: 10. This CDR3 has 17 amino acids. CDR3 bases: TGTGCCAGCAGCTCGGGGGGGCGACTAGCGGTCTACAATGAGCAGTTCTTC. This translates into CASSSGGRLAVYNEQFF.

The chain recombines TRBV19 with TRBJ1-3, with a tentative D call TRBD1 (5 bases). The V end was cut by 5 bases, the J end by 1 base, with 15 bases between. Germline V gives CDR1 LNHDA, CDR2 SQIVND (reference sequence). The CDR3 is 16 amino acids. The CDR3, as DNA: TGTGCCAGTAGTTTAACCCAGGGTTCATCTGGAAACACCATATATTTT. This codes for CASSLTQGSSGNTIYF.

V gene TRBV6-1 combines with J gene TRBJ1-5; 7 positions agree with TRBD1. The CDR3 totals 13 residues. Looked up from germline, CDR1 is MNHNS and CDR2 is SASEGT. V shed 9 bases and J 2 bases; nucleotides not matched to a gene: 4. As DNA, the CDR3 is TGTGCCAGTGGAGACAGGGGCAATCAGCCCCAGCATTTT. The encoded protein is CASGDRGNQPQHF.

The gene calls are TRBV2 and TRBJ2-5; TRBD1 matches at 7 bases. Trimming at V came to 6 bases and at J to 2 bases, leaving 3 bases not matched to a gene. This CDR3 has 13 amino acids. In germline, CDR1 is SNHLY, CDR2 FYNNEI. CDR3 in DNA: TGTGCCAGCAGGGGGGACAGTCAAGAGACCCAGTACTTC. This gives the protein CASRGDSQETQYF.

V gene TRBV6-5 combines with J gene TRBJ2-2; 14 positions match TRBD2. The CDR3 covers 15 residues. CDR1 and CDR2 (germline): MNHEY, SVGAGI. Trimming cost V 11 bases and J 1 base; bases outside gene matches: 3. In nucleotides, the CDR3 is TGTGCCGTCGGACTAGCGGGAGGGAACACCGGGGAGCTGTTTTTT. Amino acids: CAVGLAGGNTGELFF.

The chain links TRBV6-1 to TRBJ1-1; 7 bases are shared with TRBD1. Trimming cost V 4 bases and J 1 base; bases outside gene matches: 6. Germline CDR1 reads MNHNS; CDR2 reads SASEGT. The CDR3 runs to 15 residues. CDR3 nucleotide sequence: TGTGCCAGCAGTGCGATGAACAGGGGGAACACTGAAGCTTTCTTT. Protein: CASSAMNRGNTEAFF.

This chain links TRBV6-6 with TRBJ2-3, with a weak D call TRBD1 (6 bases). From germline, CDR1 is MNHNY and CDR2 SVGAGI (reference sequence). The CDR3 covers 16 residues. Trimming removed 4 bases from V and 3 bases from J, with 17 bases in between. In DNA form, the CDR3 reads TGTGCCAGCAGTTCTAGGAGACAGGCTAGAACAGATACGCAGTATTTT. Amino acids: CASSSRRQARTDTQYF.

The chain employs TRBV7-9 and TRBJ1-2; D perhaps matches TRBD1 (6 bases). The length of the CDR3 is 14 residues. Germline-derived CDR1 and CDR2 are SEHNR and FQNEAQ (reference sequence). The V gene lost 3 bases and the J gene lost 3 bases, with 11 bases spanning the gap. The DNA of the CDR3 is TGTGCCAGCAGCTTCGAAGGGGGAGACTATGGCTACACCTTC. This sequence encodes CASSFEGGDYGYTF.

The gene calls are TRBV5-6 and TRBJ2-2; a possible D gene is TRBD1 (6 bases). The CDR3 is 15 residues long. Trimming cost V 3 bases and J 0 bases, with 9 bases left between them. CDR1 is SGHDT and CDR2 is YYEEEE in the germline V gene. The CDR3 coding sequence is TGTGCCAGCAGCTCAGCAGGGGCGAACACCGGGGAGCTGTTTTTT. This sequence encodes CASSSAGANTGELFF.

The chain is built from TRBV29-1 and TRBJ1-1; D is undetermined. Trimming shortened V by 2 bases and J by 2 bases, and 15 bases separated the two germline ends. CDR3 length: 15 amino acids. Germline V lookup: CDR1 SQVTM, CDR2 ANQGSEA. CDR3 in amino acids: CSVETRNIINTEAFF. DNA for the CDR3: TGCAGCGTTGAAACGCGTAATATTATTAACACTGAAGCTTTCTTT.

The chain is built from TRBV10-1 and TRBJ2-7, with 11 bases lining up with TRBD2. The length of the CDR3 is 14 residues. Germline V gives CDR1 WNHNN, CDR2 SYGVQD (reference sequence). Trimming cost V 6 bases and J 2 bases; bases outside gene matches: 3. The CDR3 DNA sequence: TGCGCCAGCAGGGCTAGCGGGAGGACCTACGAGCAGTACGTC. It is translated as CASRASGRTYEQYV.